This is a list of T cell receptor beta chains from one sample in a study of T cell responses to AZD1222 COVID-19 vaccine. Method: immunoSEQ multiplex PCR; TCRdb's copy keeps in-frame clones and lacks some. The sample yields about 130,000 clones, around nine tenths seen once. The specimen comprised peripheral blood, sampled on day 0 of AZD1222 vaccination. The origin of the receptors is an adult in good health. The CDR3 runs from the conserved cysteine through the conserved F or W. Fields, in order: D gene, V gene, J gene, CDR3 DNA, CDR3 protein. A D gene is named only where the DNA matches it firmly.

>TRBD1|TRBV7-8|TRBJ1-3
TGTGCCAGCAGCTTACGTTTGGGGACAGGGACCCCTGGAAACACCATATATTTT
CASSLRLGTGTPGNTIYF
>.|TRBV24-1|TRBJ2-3
TGTGCCACCAGTGATTCAATTCCAGATACGCAGTATTTT
CATSDSIPDTQYF
>TRBD2|TRBV14|TRBJ2-1
TGTGCCAGCAGTCGCGGGGGCTCCTACAATGAGCAGTTCTTC
CASSRGGSYNEQFF
>.|TRBV7-8|TRBJ2-5
TGTGCCAGCAGCTTGGGTACGATTAGCCTCGAGACCCAGTACTTC
CASSLGTISLETQYF
>.|TRBV4-3|TRBJ1-4
TGCGCCAGCAGCCAAGCGGCTGCAACAACTAATGAAAAACTGTTTTTT
CASSQAAATTNEKLFF
>.|TRBV5-1|TRBJ2-1
TGCGCCAGCCGCCCTAGCCTGTCCTACAATGAGCAGTTCTTC
CASRPSLSYNEQFF
>TRBD1|TRBV6-5|TRBJ2-2
TGTGCCAGCAGTTACTCGACAGGGGGGACCGGGGAGCTGTTTTTT
CASSYSTGGTGELFF
>.|TRBV7-8|TRBJ1-4
TGTGCCAGCAGCCTCCCGAGGTTAACTAATGAAAAACTGTTTTTT
CASSLPRLTNEKLFF
>.|TRBV6-5|TRBJ1-4
TGTGCCAGCAGTCCCTCGAATGAAAAACTGTTTTTT
CASSPSNEKLFF
>.|TRBV30|TRBJ1-2
TGTGCCTGGAGTGCCACCGTGAGGAGCTTCGGAGGCTACACCTTC
CAWSATVRSFGGYTF
>.|TRBV6-1|TRBJ1-1
TGTGCCAGCAGTTTCCCCCTAGGGGGGACTTTCTTT
CASSFPLGGTFF